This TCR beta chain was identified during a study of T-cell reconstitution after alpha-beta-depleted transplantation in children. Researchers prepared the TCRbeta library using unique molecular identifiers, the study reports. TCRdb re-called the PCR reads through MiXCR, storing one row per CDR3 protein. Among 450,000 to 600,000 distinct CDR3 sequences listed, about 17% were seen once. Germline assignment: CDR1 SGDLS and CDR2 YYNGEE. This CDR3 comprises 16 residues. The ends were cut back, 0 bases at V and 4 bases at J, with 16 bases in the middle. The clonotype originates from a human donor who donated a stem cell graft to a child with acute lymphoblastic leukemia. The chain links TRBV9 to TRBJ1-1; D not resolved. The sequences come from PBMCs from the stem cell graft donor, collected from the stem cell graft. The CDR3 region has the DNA TGTGCCAGCAGCGTAGACAAAGAAGGTTCCCGCACTGAAGCTTTCTTT. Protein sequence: CASSVDKEGSRTEAFF.